What follows are 5 T cell receptor beta chains derived from one specimen sequenced in a study of blood T cells in healthy people across ages. Alongside a J-beta primer mix, a sample-barcoded 5' primer served in a second PCR lasting about 7 to 11 cycles. Each CDR3 protein is one row after TCRdb ran MiXCR on the 5' RACE reads. The profile shows approximately 800,000 distinct CDR3 sequences, under 40% of them singletons. The sequenced sample consisted of blood. The receptors derive from a man aged 18 to 29 in good health.

The gene calls are TRBV27 and TRBJ1-2; D not certain. V shed 5 bases and J shed 6 bases, with 16 bases lying between them. The germline gives CDR1 MNHEY, CDR2 SMNVEV (reference sequence). The CDR3 contains 14 residues. CDR3 DNA: TGTGCCAGCAGTCCTCAACGGGGTAGGGATGGCTACACCTTC. This translates into CASSPQRGRDGYTF.

The gene calls are TRBV3-1 and TRBJ2-6, with D possibly matching TRBD1 (6 bases). With 4 bases removed from V and 2 bases from J, the gap between germline ends came to 9 bases. The CDR3 totals 15 residues. Germline CDR1 LGHDT, CDR2 YNNKEL (reference sequence). The CDR3 spells CASSRKGAGANVLTF. The CDR3 DNA reads as TGTGCCAGCAGCCGTAAGGGGGCTGGGGCCAACGTCCTGACTTTC.

The genes are TRBV13 and TRBJ1-2, with D possibly TRBD1 on 6 matching bases. Trimming cost V 2 bases and J 4 bases, with 23 bases left between them. The CDR3 is made up of 18 amino acids. Germline V gene data show CDR1 as PRHDT and CDR2 as FYEKMQ (reference sequence). The CDR3 DNA is TGTGCCAGCAGCTTATTTTCCCGGGGACACCAGACTAGCTATGGCTACACCTTC. Its protein product is CASSLFSRGHQTSYGYTF.

The chain combines TRBV14 with TRBJ1-1; a weak D match, TRBD1 (5 bases). The CDR3 consists of 14 residues. V was pared by 1 base and J by 5 bases, with 11 bases between. The V gene's germline CDR1 is SGHDN and CDR2 FVKESK. CDR3 in amino acids: CASSQVAGPTEAFF. The CDR3 DNA follows: TGTGCCAGCAGCCAAGTCGCAGGGCCGACTGAAGCTTTCTTT. Supplemented by reference TRBV14 and TRBJ1-1, the full variable domain reads EAGVTQFPSHSVIEKGQTVTLRCDPISGHDNLYWYRRVMGKEIKFLLHFVKESKQDESGMPNNRFLAERTGGTYSTLKVQPAELEDSGVYFCASSQVAGPTEAFFGQGTRLTVV.

The chain carries TRBV4-3 and TRBJ2-7; 7 bases are shared with TRBD1. The junction had 5 bases not matched to a gene; V was cut back by 3 bases and J by 0 bases. CDR3 size: 15 residues. Germline values: CDR1 LGHNA, CDR2 YSLEER. This chain's CDR3 is CASSQHRGSSYEQYF. DNA for the CDR3: TGCGCCAGCAGCCAGCACAGGGGAAGCTCCTACGAGCAGTACTTC.